The 28 T cell receptor beta chains listed next were all sequenced from one sample in a study of breast tumors, draining lymph nodes, adjacent tissues. MiXCR was run by TCRdb on the multiplex PCR reads, yielding one entry per CDR3 protein. The sample carries tens of thousands of distinct CDR3 sequences, 45% to 65% recorded once. The sample taken for sequencing was breast tumor tissue. The receptors come from a female donor with breast cancer. Some clones in this sample may be carry-over from other donors' samples.

This clonotype was counted ten times or more. The rearrangement links TRBV20-1 to TRBJ1-1, with D possibly TRBD1 on 5 matching bases. The CDR3 sequence is 12 residues long. Germline V gene sequence: CDR1 DFQATT, CDR2 SNEGSKA (reference sequence). The V and J ends lost 1 base and 3 bases respectively, with 6 bases between them. The CDR3 DNA follows: TGCAGTGCTAGAGTCAGGGACACTGAAGCTTTCTTT. The encoded protein is CSARVRDTEAFF.

This clonotype was seen many times. The chain is built from TRBV6-5 and TRBJ2-6; D is perhaps TRBD1 (5 bases). V lost 2 bases to trimming and J lost 3 bases, with 17 bases between them. The CDR3 runs 18 residues. Germline CDR1 reads MNHEY; CDR2 reads SVGAGI. This chain's CDR3 is CASSYLSARGDGANVLTF. CDR3 nucleotide sequence: TGTGCCAGCAGTTACCTCTCAGCTAGGGGCGATGGGGCCAACGTCCTGACTTTC.

This clonotype was seen at least ten times. The chain uses TRBV20-1 and TRBJ2-7, with D possibly being TRBD1 (5 bases). Per the germline V gene, CDR1 is DFQATT and CDR2 is SNEGSKA (reference sequence). V shed 6 bases and J shed 3 bases, with 15 bases lying between them. The CDR3 is 13 amino acids. In DNA, the CDR3 is TGCAGTGCCACCAAGACAGCCCACTACGAGCAGTACTTC. Translated: CSATKTAHYEQYF.

The chain joins TRBV2 to TRBJ1-4; D might be TRBD1 (6 bases). CDR1 is SNHLY, CDR2 FYNNEI, per germline. Trimming removed 6 bases at V and 7 bases at J, with 12 bases between. The CDR3 covers 13 residues. CDR3 DNA: TGTGCCAGCAGCGGGGGCGCGACTGAAAAACTGTTTTTT. Its translation: CASSGGATEKLFF.

J is TRBJ2-2 and V is TRBV7-8, with TRBD2 matching over 7 bases. V lost 3 bases and J lost 5; bases outside the gene matches: 3. The germline V gene encodes CDR1 SGHVS and CDR2 FQNEAQ. The CDR3 runs to 14 residues. The CDR3 bases are TGTGCCAGCAGCTTGGCGGGGGTGACCGGGGAGCTGTTTTTT. Translated: CASSLAGVTGELFF.

The chain has TRBV10-2 and TRBJ2-1; TRBD2 is a possible D gene (5 bases). Germline loops: CDR1 WSHSY, CDR2 SAAADI. The ends were cut back, 6 bases at V and 9 bases at J, with 18 bases in the middle. There are 14 residues in the CDR3. CDR3 loop: CASSRVTPGSEQFF. Here the CDR3 DNA reads TGCGCCAGCAGCCGCGTCACTCCGGGGAGTGAGCAGTTCTTC.

The chain carries TRBV5-4 and TRBJ2-3; 8 bases are shared with TRBD2. The V gene end was trimmed by 1 base and the J gene end by 6 bases; junction bases not matched to a gene: 10. CDR3 length: 16 residues. CDR1 and CDR2 (germline): SGHNT, YYREEE (reference sequence). CDR3 in amino acids: CASSLMSGTRVDTQYF. The CDR3 DNA follows: TGTGCCAGCAGCTTGATGTCCGGGACTAGAGTGGATACGCAGTATTTT.

The chain recombines TRBV13 with TRBJ2-7, with D perhaps TRBD1 (5 bases). Germline V gene data show CDR1 as PRHDT and CDR2 as FYEKMQ (reference sequence). The V end lost 4 bases, the J end lost 4 bases, and 14 bases lay between the germline ends. CDR3 length equals 14 residues. This CDR3 is CASSSPFDSYEQYF. In DNA, the CDR3 is TGTGCCAGCAGCTCCCCCTTTGACAGTTACGAGCAGTACTTC.

To note about this clonotype: One end of the junction varies from germline; a read error may be responsible. V usage is TRBV19 and J usage is TRBJ2-2; D is possibly TRBD1 (6 bases). The CDR3 loop spans 18 amino acids. CDR1 is LNHDA, CDR2 SQIVND, per germline (reference sequence). The CDR3 sequence is CASSESGWKQGNTGELFF. The CDR3 DNA sequence: TGCGCCAGCAGTGAGTCTGGTTGGAAACAGGGTAACACCGGGGAGCTGTTTTTT.

The table lists this clonotype with many counts. The chain recombines TRBV27 with TRBJ2-7, with 8 positions matching TRBD1. J was trimmed by 4 bases and V by 3 bases; bases with no gene match: 2. Germline values: CDR1 MNHEY, CDR2 SMNVEV (reference sequence). The length of the CDR3 is 13 residues. CDR3 residues: CASSFRTGYEQYF. In DNA, the CDR3 is TGTGCCAGCAGTTTTAGGACAGGGTACGAGCAGTACTTC.

The genes are TRBV20-1 and TRBJ1-2, with a tentative D call TRBD1 (5 bases). This CDR3 comprises 15 residues. Looked up from germline, CDR1 is DFQATT and CDR2 is SNEGSKA (reference sequence). The germline V and J ends were trimmed by 0 bases and 8 bases, with 19 bases remaining between them. This CDR3 is CSARDARLPEGGYTF. DNA for the CDR3: TGCAGTGCTAGAGATGCGAGGTTACCCGAGGGGGGCTACACCTTC.

This clonotype has ten or more counts. V and J are TRBV7-9 and TRBJ2-3, with 9 nucleotides matching TRBD2. CDR1 is SEHNR, CDR2 FQNEAQ, per germline (reference sequence). V dropped 6 bases and J dropped 4; count of bases not matched to a gene: 17. CDR3 length: 18 amino acids. CDR3 bases: TGTGCCAGCAGTGCGGGGCTAGCGGGATGGGGGCCCCCAGATACGCAGTATTTT. Protein sequence: CASSAGLAGWGPPDTQYF.

The rearrangement links TRBV5-6 to TRBJ2-1, with 7 nucleotides matching TRBD2. The V gene end was trimmed by 0 bases and the J gene end by 8 bases; junction bases not matched to a gene: 8. This CDR3 is 15 amino acids long. Germline V gives CDR1 SGHDT, CDR2 YYEEEE. CDR3 sequence (DNA): TGTGCCAGCAGCTTGGCTGCGGGAGAGAAGGATGAGCAGTTCTTC. Its protein is CASSLAAGEKDEQFF.

The chain joins TRBV6-6 to TRBJ2-3; D perhaps matches TRBD2 (6 bases). Germline V gene data show CDR1 as MNHNY and CDR2 as SVGAGI (reference sequence). V lost 2 bases and J lost 3, with 12 bases in between. The CDR3 is 15 amino acids. The CDR3 sequence is CASSYGTRGTDTQYF. Written as DNA, the CDR3 is TGTGCCAGCAGTTACGGTACACGGGGGACAGATACGCAGTATTTT.

This CDR3 is CASSIDGGAGENTIYF. CDR3 nucleotide sequence: TGTGCCAGTAGTATAGATGGAGGCGCGGGGGAGAACACCATATATTTT. This sequence joins TRBV19 and TRBJ1-3; a weak D match, TRBD1 (5 bases). This CDR3 is built from 16 residues. From germline, CDR1 is LNHDA and CDR2 SQIVND (reference sequence). V lost 0 bases and J lost 7, with 16 bases in between. Full variable domain (outside the CDR3, taken from reference TRBV19 and TRBJ1-3): DGGITQSPKYLFRKEGQNVTLSCEQNLNHDAMYWYRQDPGQGLRLIYYSQIVNDFQKGDIAEGYSVSREKKESFPLTVTSAQKNPTAFYLCASSIDGGAGENTIYFGEGSWLTVV.

This clonotype occurred once. J is TRBJ1-5 and V is TRBV10-2, with D possibly TRBD1 on 5 matching bases. Germline loops: CDR1 WSHSY, CDR2 SAAADI. V shed 3 bases and J shed 2 bases, with 8 bases lying between them. The CDR3 contains 14 residues. For the CDR3, the DNA is TGCGCCAGCAGTGACGGACAAGGCAATCAGCCCCAGCATTTT. Residues: CASSDGQGNQPQHF.

This clonotype was counted many times. The chain carries TRBV6-5 and TRBJ2-7; 10 bases agree with TRBD1. The CDR3 has 14 amino acids. V lost 4 bases and J lost 7; bases outside the gene matches: 7. Germline CDR1 and CDR2: MNHEY and SVGAGI. CDR3 in DNA: TGTGCCAGCAGTTCAGGACAGGGGGGGGGTGAGCAGTACTTC. This sequence encodes CASSSGQGGGEQYF.

This clonotype was detected a few times. The J gene is TRBJ2-7, the V gene TRBV11-1; 10 positions match TRBD2. Trimming at V came to 5 bases and at J to 5 bases, leaving 9 bases not matched to a gene. This CDR3 spans 15 amino acids. Per the germline V gene, CDR1 is SGHAT and CDR2 is FQDESV (reference sequence). Written as DNA, the CDR3 is TGTGCCAGCAGCCTCAGCGGGAGGGCCCCCCACGAGCAGTACTTC. Translation: CASSLSGRAPHEQYF.

The chain joins TRBV7-8 to TRBJ1-6, with a possible D match to TRBD1 (5 bases). V lost 5 bases, J lost 8 bases, and 16 bases lay in between. The CDR3 length is 15 residues. CDR1 and CDR2 (germline): SGHVS, FQNEAQ. As DNA, the CDR3 is TGTGCCAGCAGCCTCAGGGCAAATAGGGATTCACCCCTCCACTTT. Translated: CASSLRANRDSPLHF. Looking up the rest from reference TRBV7-8 and TRBJ1-6 gives the full variable domain: GAGVSQSPRYKVAKRGQDVALRCDPISGHVSLFWYQQALGQGPEFLTYFQNEAQLDKSGLPSDRFFAERPEGSVSTLKIQRTQQEDSAVYLCASSLRANRDSPLHFGNGTRLTVT.

V usage is TRBV2 and J usage is TRBJ1-4; 7 bases map to TRBD1. There are 15 residues in the CDR3. Germline CDR1 and CDR2: SNHLY and FYNNEI. Germline trimming cut 3 bases from V and 8 bases from J; bases unmatched to any gene: 9. The CDR3: CASSDLQGWDEKLFF. CDR3 DNA: TGTGCCAGCAGTGACCTACAGGGGTGGGACGAAAAACTGTTTTTT. Drawing the rest from reference TRBV2 and TRBJ1-4, the complete variable domain is EPEVTQTPSHQVTQMGQEVILRCVPISNHLYFYWYRQILGQKVEFLVSFYNNEISEKSEIFDDQFSVERPDGSNFTLKIRSTKLEDSAMYFCASSDLQGWDEKLFFGSGTQLSVL.

This chain uses TRBV7-9 with TRBJ2-3, with unresolved D. The length of the CDR3 is 11 residues. V lost 5 bases and J lost 2, with 2 bases in between. Germline CDR1 reads SEHNR; CDR2 reads FQNEAQ (reference sequence). CDR3 nucleotides: TGTGCCAGCAGCCCCACAGATACGCAGTATTTT. Its translation: CASSPTDTQYF.

This clonotype was detected many times. The chain joins TRBV14 to TRBJ2-7; TRBD2 matches 8 bases. This CDR3 contains 14 residues. Unmatched junction bases numbered 4, after V lost 4 bases and J lost 2 bases. The germline V gene has CDR1 SGHDN and CDR2 FVKESK. The CDR3 region has the DNA TGTGCCAGCAGCCTCAGCGGGGGTGCCTACGAGCAGTACTTC. Translation gives CASSLSGGAYEQYF.

This clonotype was seen a few times. This chain connects TRBV6-6 to TRBJ1-5, with D perhaps matching TRBD1 (5 bases). From germline, CDR1 is MNHNY and CDR2 SVGAGI (reference sequence). This CDR3 has 14 residues. Deletions cut 6 bases from V and 3 bases from J, with 12 bases between. The chain's CDR3 is CASRPVGDNQPQHF. The CDR3 nucleotides read TGTGCCAGCAGGCCGGTAGGGGACAATCAGCCCCAGCATTTT.

This clonotype was seen many times. The rearrangement uses TRBV5-6 and TRBJ1-4; D gene uncertain. The CDR3 extends over 14 amino acids. Germline V CDR1 and CDR2: SGHDT, YYEEEE. V was clipped by 4 bases and J by 4 bases, with 11 bases between them. The CDR3 reads CASSMDLDNEKLFF. The CDR3 nucleotides are TGTGCCAGCAGCATGGACTTGGATAATGAAAAACTGTTTTTT.

J is TRBJ2-2 and V is TRBV7-8, with 7 positions matching TRBD2. This CDR3 is 13 amino acids long. Trimming took 5 bases from V and 6 from J; bases not matched to a gene: 3. CDR1 and CDR2 from the germline V gene are SGHVS and FQNEAQ. The DNA of the CDR3 is TGTGCCAGCAGCCAGCGGGGAGCCGGGGAGCTGTTTTTT. The encoded protein is CASSQRGAGELFF.

The sample holds many counts of this clonotype. This chain uses TRBV5-1 with TRBJ1-2; D ambiguous. Germline values: CDR1 SGHRS, CDR2 YFSETQ. The CDR3 has 13 residues. Trimming left V 0 bases short and J 1 base short, with 4 bases between. The CDR3 protein is CASSLDNNYGYTF. CDR3 nucleotides: TGCGCCAGCAGCTTGGACAATAACTATGGCTACACCTTC.

The chain couples TRBV15 to TRBJ1-3, with D perhaps matching TRBD1 (5 bases). The germline V and J ends were trimmed by 1 base and 0 bases, with 7 bases remaining between them. This CDR3 comprises 15 residues. The germline V gene encodes CDR1 LNHNV and CDR2 YYDKDF (reference sequence). CDR3: CATSRADISGNTIYF. For the CDR3, the DNA is TGTGCCACCAGCAGAGCGGACATCTCTGGAAACACCATATATTTT.

The count of this clonotype is one. V and J are TRBV2 and TRBJ2-7, with TRBD2 matching over 7 bases. The germline CDR1 and CDR2 sequences are SNHLY and FYNNEI. The CDR3 is made up of 16 amino acids. The trim removed 1 base at V and 3 bases at J, leaving 9 bases unmatched. The CDR3 sequence: CASSEGPGLGRYEQYF. The CDR3 DNA is TGTGCCAGCAGTGAAGGCCCAGGACTAGGCCGCTACGAGCAGTACTTC.